The 23 T cell receptor beta chains given below trace back to one sample, sequenced in a study of response to subunit inactivated influenza vaccine (dated by TCRdb to the late 2010s). Receptors were amplified or captured by RT-PCR. The sequencer listed for this sample is Illumina HiSeq 2500. TCRdb reran the public reads through fastp at Q25 and MiXCR, keeping productive beta chains. Merged by CDR3 protein, the rows form single entries marked with the most common genes and DNA. This sample is represented by some 500,000 distinct CDR3 sequences; about 25% of them were singletons. The ten most abundant clones make up under 2.5% of the sample. Sequencing was performed on CD4+ T cells sorted from PBMCs, taken about 5 days after vaccination. The receptors shown here come from a man aged 45-60 years who received an inactivated influenza vaccine. Donor details come from another sample of the same person, matched by shared clones.

The CDR3 nucleotides read TGTGCCTGGAAGGGATCAGGGCGAGAGACCCAGTACTTC. Translating it yields CAWKGSGRETQYF. The chain is built from TRBV30 and TRBJ2-5; weak D call: TRBD1 (5 bases). The CDR3 consists of 13 residues. The germline gives CDR1 GTSNPN, CDR2 SVGIG (reference sequence). V was pared by 4 bases and J by 4 bases, with 13 bases between.

This clonotype was seen a few times. This sequence joins TRBV28 and TRBJ2-7; possible D gene TRBD2, 6 bases. CDR3 length: 12 residues. Trimming left V 8 bases short and J 4 bases short, with 12 bases between. Looked up from germline, CDR1 is MDHEN and CDR2 is SYDVKM. The CDR3 loop reads CASGRHQYEQYF. The CDR3 DNA follows: TGTGCCAGCGGGAGGCACCAATACGAGCAGTACTTC.

This clonotype was counted a few times. As DNA, the CDR3 is TGCAGTGCTAGAGCCAGGCAAAACTACAATGAGCAGTTCTTC. Translated, it gives CSARARQNYNEQFF. The V gene is TRBV20-1, the J gene TRBJ2-1; D is ambiguous. Trimming stripped 1 base from V and 3 bases from J, with 10 bases between. Germline V lookup: CDR1 DFQATT, CDR2 SNEGSKA (reference sequence). The length of the CDR3 is 14 residues.

The gene calls are TRBV28 and TRBJ2-5; no definite D call. Trimming cost V 3 bases and J 1 base, with 9 bases left between them. Per the germline V gene, CDR1 is MDHEN and CDR2 is SYDVKM. The CDR3 totals 14 residues. The CDR3 region has the DNA TGTGCCAGCAGTTTCGGCAGATCCCAAGAGACCCAGTACTTC. The encoded protein is CASSFGRSQETQYF. The whole variable domain, filled in from reference TRBV28 and TRBJ2-5, reads DVKVTQSSRYLVKRTGEKVFLECVQDMDHENMFWYRQDPGLGLRLIYFSYDVKMKEKGDIPEGYSVSREKKERFSLILESASTNQTSMYLCASSFGRSQETQYFGPGTRLLVL.

V and J are TRBV6-5 and TRBJ1-2, with D perhaps matching TRBD1 (6 bases). Trimming shortened V by 4 bases and J by 8 bases, and 14 bases separated the two germline ends. The length of the CDR3 is 13 residues. Looked up from germline, CDR1 is MNHEY and CDR2 is SVGAGI. CDR3 protein: CASSSQQGRGYTF. The CDR3 coding sequence is TGTGCCAGCAGTTCTCAACAGGGTAGGGGCTACACCTTC.

The CDR3 protein is CASTHGTGRLPSGGYTF. Written as DNA, the CDR3 is TGTGCCAGCACCCATGGGACAGGGAGACTCCCCAGCGGTGGCTACACCTTC. The chain links TRBV6-1 to TRBJ1-2; 9 bases match TRBD1. Germline lookup yields CDR1 MNHNS and CDR2 SASEGT. This CDR3 contains 17 residues. Trimming took 7 bases from V and 7 from J; bases not matched to a gene: 19.

The chain joins TRBV9 to TRBJ2-1, with 14 bases matching TRBD2. Germline CDR1 reads SGDLS; CDR2 reads YYNGEE. The CDR3 runs to 16 residues. Germline trimming cut 2 bases from V and 8 bases from J; bases unmatched to any gene: 6. The DNA of the CDR3 is TGTGCCAGCAGCGTCGTCCCGGGACTAGCGGGGGATGAGCAGTTCTTC. Its protein product is CASSVVPGLAGDEQFF.

This chain joins TRBV18 and TRBJ2-1; 9 bases fit TRBD2. The CDR3 has 18 amino acids. The trim removed 3 bases at V and 0 bases at J, leaving 9 bases unmatched. Germline CDR1 and CDR2: KGHSH and LQKENI. The CDR3 sequence is CASSPTLHSGSSYNEQFF. CDR3 coding DNA: TGTGCCAGCTCACCCACTCTCCATAGCGGGAGCTCCTACAATGAGCAGTTCTTC.

The J gene is TRBJ1-1, the V gene TRBV30; D not resolved. V lost 2 bases, J lost 7 bases, and 11 bases lay in between. The CDR3 totals 12 residues. Germline lookup yields CDR1 GTSNPN and CDR2 SVGIG (reference sequence). As DNA, the CDR3 is TGTGCCTGGAGTCCAACACGGGGTGAAGCTTTCTTT. It specifies CAWSPTRGEAFF.

This sequence joins TRBV2 and TRBJ1-5; 8 positions match TRBD1. V shed 5 bases and J 3 bases; nucleotides not matched to a gene: 6. The CDR3 consists of 15 residues. Germline V gene lookup returns CDR1 SNHLY and CDR2 FYNNEI. In DNA form, the CDR3 reads TGTGCCAGCAGTAGACAGGGGACGACCAATCAGCCCCAGCATTTT. Its translation is CASSRQGTTNQPQHF.

The J gene is TRBJ2-7, the V gene TRBV12-3 or TRBV12-4; 10 nucleotides align to TRBD2. This CDR3 spans 15 amino acids. Germline trimming cut 8 bases from V and 4 bases from J; bases unmatched to any gene: 11. CDR3 DNA sequence: TGTGCCAGCCGGAGGAGCGGGGGGGCCAGATACGAGCAGTACTTC. It specifies CASRRSGGARYEQYF.

This sequence joins TRBV5-5 and TRBJ1-2; the match to TRBD1 covers 9 bases. With 4 bases clipped from V and 2 bases from J, the junction kept 9 bases outside the gene matches. This CDR3 comprises 16 residues. The germline CDR1 and CDR2 sequences are SGHKS and YYEKEE (reference sequence). CDR3 in DNA: TGTGCCAGCAGCCAAGACTCCGGGACAGGGAACTATGGCTACACCTTC. Amino acid sequence: CASSQDSGTGNYGYTF.

V and J are TRBV6-1 and TRBJ2-7; 10 positions agree with TRBD1. Trimming took 6 bases from V and 3 from J; bases not matched to a gene: 5. The CDR3 runs to 14 residues. Per the germline V gene, CDR1 is MNHNS and CDR2 is SASEGT. CDR3 coding DNA: TGTGCCAGCAGCCAGGGACAGGGGATCTACGAGCAGTACTTC. This sequence encodes CASSQGQGIYEQYF.

The CDR3 region is CASSPDRRTGNTIYF. The CDR3 DNA is TGTGCCAGCAGCCCGGACAGAAGAACTGGAAACACCATATATTTT. The rearrangement links TRBV7-9 to TRBJ1-3; weak D call: TRBD1 (6 bases). This CDR3 is built from 15 residues. V gave up 5 bases and J gave up 2 bases, with 13 bases separating them. The germline gives CDR1 SEHNR, CDR2 FQNEAQ (reference sequence).

This clonotype was recorded at least ten times. The V and J genes are TRBV6-1 and TRBJ2-1; D is perhaps TRBD1 or TRBD2 (7 bases each). V was clipped by 7 bases and J by 7 bases, with 20 bases between them. Looked up from germline, CDR1 is MNHNS and CDR2 is SASEGT. This CDR3 has 15 amino acids. CDR3 sequence reads: CASTKGAGAGNEQFF. The CDR3 bases are TGTGCCAGCACCAAGGGGGCGGGAGCGGGGAATGAGCAGTTCTTC.

This clonotype was recorded a few times. The rearrangement uses TRBV20-1 and TRBJ1-2; 7 bases fit TRBD1. Looked up from germline, CDR1 is DFQATT and CDR2 is SNEGSKA (reference sequence). Unmatched junction bases numbered 6, after V lost 3 bases and J lost 2 bases. There are 14 residues in the CDR3. CDR3 amino acids: CSASPGTANYGYTF. The CDR3 coding sequence is TGCAGTGCTAGTCCTGGGACAGCCAACTATGGCTACACCTTC.

About this clonotype itself: At one boundary the junction diverges from the germline segment, which might be a read error. The rearrangement links TRBV20-1 to TRBJ2-7, with D possibly being TRBD2 (5 bases). The CDR3 is 9 amino acids. Germline V gene data show CDR1 as DFQATT and CDR2 as SNEGSKA (reference sequence). In DNA form, the CDR3 reads TGCAGTGCTAGACCAGAGCGCGGGTTC. This gives the protein CSARPERGF.

This chain uses TRBV6-5 with TRBJ2-7; D is perhaps TRBD2 (5 bases). The V end was cut by 4 bases, the J end by 4 bases, with 8 bases between. Germline CDR1 is MNHEY and CDR2 is SVGAGI. This CDR3 spans 12 amino acids. The CDR3 sequence is CASSFPGYEQYF. The CDR3, as DNA: TGTGCCAGCAGTTTCCCGGGATACGAGCAGTACTTC.

This clonotype showed up just a few times. The chain links TRBV20-1 to TRBJ2-7; D is possibly TRBD1 (5 bases). This CDR3 has 14 amino acids. Trimming stripped 0 bases from V and 4 bases from J, with 13 bases between. The germline gives CDR1 DFQATT, CDR2 SNEGSKA (reference sequence). CDR3 loop: CSARDLAGKYEQYF. Here the CDR3 DNA reads TGCAGTGCTAGAGATCTTGCAGGGAAATACGAGCAGTACTTC.

This chain links TRBV6-6 with TRBJ2-7; possibly TRBD1 for D (5 bases). The CDR3 runs 15 residues. Trimming shortened V by 6 bases and J by 2 bases, and 17 bases separated the two germline ends. Per the germline V gene, CDR1 is MNHNY and CDR2 is SVGAGI (reference sequence). CDR3 sequence (DNA): TGTGCCAGCAGCGACGATCGACAGATAACCTACGAGCAGTACTTC. Its protein product is CASSDDRQITYEQYF.

In its sample, this clonotype was seen a few times. The CDR3 DNA reads TGCAGTGGGACGGACAACTCCTACGAGCAGTACTTC. Protein: CSGTDNSYEQYF. V usage is TRBV20-1 and J usage is TRBJ2-7; tentative D call: TRBD1 (5 bases). CDR1 is DFQATT, CDR2 SNEGSKA, per germline (reference sequence). Trimming took 7 bases from V and 0 from J, leaving 10 bases between them. This CDR3 comprises 12 residues.

This clonotype was counted between two and nine times. The chain combines TRBV5-1 with TRBJ2-6; D is unresolved. CDR1 and CDR2 from the germline V gene are SGHRS and YFSETQ. V shed 1 base and J shed 0 bases, with 5 bases lying between them. This CDR3 is built from 15 residues. This CDR3 reads CASSLIPSGANVLTF. CDR3 nucleotides: TGCGCCAGCAGCTTGATTCCCTCTGGGGCCAACGTCCTGACTTTC.

This clonotype was counted only a few times. The rearrangement links TRBV5-6 to TRBJ1-5; possibly TRBD1 for D (5 bases). CDR1 is SGHDT and CDR2 is YYEEEE in the germline V gene. The CDR3 covers 14 residues. Trimming removed 2 bases from V and 1 base from J, with 7 bases in between. CDR3 sequence (DNA): TGTGCCAGCAGCTTCCAGGGAAGCAATCAGCCCCAGCATTTT. It codes for CASSFQGSNQPQHF.